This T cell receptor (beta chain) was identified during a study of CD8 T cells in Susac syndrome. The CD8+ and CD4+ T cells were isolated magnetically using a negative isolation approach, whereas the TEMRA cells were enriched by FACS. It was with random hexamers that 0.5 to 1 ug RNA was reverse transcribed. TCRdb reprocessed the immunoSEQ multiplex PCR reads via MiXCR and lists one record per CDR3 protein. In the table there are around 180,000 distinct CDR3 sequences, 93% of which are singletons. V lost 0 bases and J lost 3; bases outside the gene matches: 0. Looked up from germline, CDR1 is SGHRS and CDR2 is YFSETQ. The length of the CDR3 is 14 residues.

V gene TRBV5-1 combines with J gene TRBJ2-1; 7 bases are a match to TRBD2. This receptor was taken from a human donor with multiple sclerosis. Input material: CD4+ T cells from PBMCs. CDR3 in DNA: TGCGCCAGCAGCTTGGGGACTAGCTACAATGAGCAGTTCTTC. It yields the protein CASSLGTSYNEQFF.